What follows are 20 T cell receptor beta chains derived from one specimen sequenced in a study of T cell responses to AZD1222 COVID-19 vaccine (dated by TCRdb to the early 2020s). This sample's time point label indicates: about 28 days (+/-7) after the second vaccine dose. Library preparation employed the immunoSEQ multiplex PCR assay. TCRdb retrieved this table from immuneACCESS and kept in-frame rearrangements only. Not all clones are present; in checked studies, unresolved V genes account for under half, and no reason is known for the remainder. The sample table records roughly 190,000 clones; about 89% of these occur just once. Nearly 3.5% of the sample belongs to the ten largest clones. Material: peripheral blood, obtained 28 days after the second AZD1222 dose. The receptors were gathered from an adult who received the AZD1222 COVID-19 vaccine.

The chain carries TRBV9 and TRBJ2-7; 7 bases align to TRBD1. CDR1 is SGDLS, CDR2 YYNGEE, per germline. The CDR3 contains 14 residues. J gave up 3 bases and V 0 bases, and 3 bases lay outside the gene matches. CDR3 nucleotides: TGTGCCAGCAGCGTAGGGGGACAGAACTACGAGCAGTACTTC. Translation gives CASSVGGQNYEQYF. Variable domain in full (rest from reference TRBV9 and TRBJ2-7): DSGVTQTPKHLITATGQRVTLRCSPRSGDLSVYWYQQSLDQGLQFLIQYYNGEERAKGNILERFSAQQFPDLHSELNLSSLELGDSALYFCASSVGGQNYEQYFGPGTRLTVT.

This chain joins TRBV3-1 (or the pseudogene TRBV3-2) and TRBJ1-5; a possible D gene is TRBD1 (5 bases). The V gene's germline CDR1 is LGHDT and CDR2 YNNKEL (reference sequence). V lost 1 base, J lost 12 bases, and 10 bases lay in between. This CDR3 has 12 residues. As DNA, the CDR3 is TGTGCCAGCAGCCAAGGACAGAGGCGCCAGCATTTT. It specifies CASSQGQRRQHF.

The V and J genes are TRBV7-9 and TRBJ2-2; D possibly corresponds to TRBD1 (6 bases). The germline V gene has CDR1 SEHNR and CDR2 FQNEAQ (reference sequence). Trimming left V 5 bases short and J 6 bases short, with 10 bases between. The CDR3 has 13 residues. The CDR3 spells CASSTPGAGELFF. The DNA for the CDR3 is TGTGCCAGCAGCACACCAGGGGCCGGGGAGCTGTTTTTT.

This rearrangement joins TRBV6-2 or TRBV6-3 to TRBJ2-2; the match to TRBD1 covers 7 bases. The trim removed 2 bases at V and 0 bases at J, leaving 3 bases unmatched. CDR1 and CDR2 (germline): MNHEY, SVGEGT. The CDR3 is 16 amino acids. The CDR3 reads CASSYPQGANTGELFF. The CDR3 DNA sequence: TGTGCCAGCAGTTACCCGCAGGGGGCGAACACCGGGGAGCTGTTTTTT.

The rearrangement joins TRBV7-9 to TRBJ2-7; no clear D gene. Trimming took off 0 bases at V and 6 bases at J, with 6 bases between the two ends. Germline V gene sequence: CDR1 SEHNR, CDR2 FQNEAQ (reference sequence). The CDR3 is 12 residues long. The DNA of the CDR3 is TGTGCCAGCAGCTTAGCAGGTGCCGAGCAGTACTTC. Protein product: CASSLAGAEQYF.

The chain recombines TRBV2 with TRBJ1-4; D is uncertain. V lost 1 base and J 3 bases, leaving 9 bases between the germline ends. The germline gives CDR1 SNHLY, CDR2 FYNNEI. The CDR3 sequence is 15 residues long. CDR3 loop: CASSEVGVANEKLFF. Written as DNA, the CDR3 is TGTGCCAGCAGTGAAGTCGGTGTAGCTAATGAAAAACTGTTTTTT.

The V and J genes are TRBV7-2 and TRBJ2-7, with D perhaps assigned TRBD1 or TRBD2 (5 bases each). Between the trimmed V and J ends, which lost 4 bases and 2 bases, there was a span of 15 bases. CDR1 is SGHTA and CDR2 is FQGNSA in the germline V gene. This CDR3 has 15 residues. CDR3 amino acids: CASSSTGPGPYEQYF. The CDR3, as DNA: TGTGCCAGCAGCTCCACGGGACCTGGGCCCTACGAGCAGTACTTC.

The chain has TRBV6-4 and TRBJ2-7; 9 bases align to TRBD2. Germline values: CDR1 MRHNA, CDR2 SNTAGT. The J segment lost 0 bases and the V segment lost 7 bases, leaving 7 bases of the junction unmatched. This CDR3 contains 15 residues. The DNA of the CDR3 is TGTGCCAGCACCCCGGGCGGGAGGGCCTCCTACGAGCAGTACTTC. It codes for CASTPGGRASYEQYF.

V usage is TRBV30 and J usage is TRBJ2-1; 12 nucleotides agree with TRBD2. This CDR3 is built from 14 residues. The V gene end was trimmed by 3 bases and the J gene end by 7 bases; junction bases not matched to a gene: 4. Germline V gives CDR1 GTSNPN, CDR2 SVGIG (reference sequence). CDR3 DNA: TGTGCCTGGAGGTCTAGCGGGAGGGGTAATGAGCAGTTCTTC. Amino acid sequence: CAWRSSGRGNEQFF.

The J gene is TRBJ2-7, the V gene TRBV5-1; no reliable D call. CDR3 length: 13 residues. From germline, CDR1 is SGHRS and CDR2 YFSETQ. V was pared by 4 bases and J by 0 bases, with 8 bases between. The CDR3 spells CASSEPSSYEQYF. The CDR3 nucleotides read TGCGCCAGCAGCGAACCCAGCTCCTACGAGCAGTACTTC.

V gene TRBV18 combines with J gene TRBJ2-7, with 12 bases aligning to TRBD2. Trimming removed 6 bases from V and 1 base from J; junction bases left unmatched: 10. The CDR3 loop spans 17 amino acids. Germline V gene data show CDR1 as KGHSH and CDR2 as LQKENI. CDR3 nucleotide sequence: TGTGCCAGCTCCAAAGGGACTAGCGGGCTAAGGTCCTACGAGCAGTACTTC. This encodes CASSKGTSGLRSYEQYF.

Here the CDR3 reads CASSDGGWREKLFF. CDR3 bases: TGTGCCAGCAGTGACGGAGGATGGCGGGAAAAACTGTTTTTT. The chain joins TRBV6-4 to TRBJ1-4; no definite D call. This CDR3 contains 14 residues. The V end was cut by 2 bases, the J end by 8 bases, with 12 bases between. Germline assignment: CDR1 MRHNA and CDR2 SNTAGT.

This chain joins TRBV7-2 and TRBJ1-6; 7 bases are a match to TRBD1. With V trimmed by 1 base and J by 7 bases, 7 bases remained unmatched. The CDR3 has 16 amino acids. CDR1 is SGHTA and CDR2 is FQGNSA in the germline V gene. The CDR3 region is CASSLGQGISNSPLHF. The CDR3 DNA sequence: TGTGCCAGCAGCTTAGGACAGGGAATTTCGAATTCACCCCTCCACTTT. The full variable domain, in which reference TRBV7-2 and TRBJ1-6 provide the parts outside the CDR3, is GAGVSQSPSNKVTEKGKDVELRCDPISGHTALYWYRQSLGQGLEFLIYFQGNSAPDKSGLPSDRFSAERTGGSVSTLTIQRTQQEDSAVYLCASSLGQGISNSPLHFGNGTRLTVT.

The genes are TRBV5-1 and TRBJ2-3, with 9 bases fitting TRBD1. The CDR3 has 14 amino acids. Trimming removed 0 bases from V and 4 bases from J; junction bases left unmatched: 0. CDR1 and CDR2 from the germline V gene are SGHRS and YFSETQ. The CDR3 sequence: CASSLGQGADTQYF. In nucleotides, the CDR3 is TGCGCCAGCAGCTTGGGACAGGGGGCAGATACGCAGTATTTT.

The CDR3 DNA follows: TGTGCCAGCAGCCATGGACAGGGATCCTATGGCTACACCTTC. This translates into CASSHGQGSYGYTF. The rearrangement uses TRBV7-2 and TRBJ1-2; 8 nucleotides line up with TRBD1. In germline, CDR1 is SGHTA, CDR2 FQGNSA. The length of the CDR3 is 14 residues. Losses at the gene ends were 5 bases for V and 4 bases for J; bases not matched to a gene: 6.

For the CDR3, the DNA is TGTGCCAGCTCCCCCTACCATGCAACTAATGAAAAACTGTTTTTT. Encoded protein: CASSPYHATNEKLFF. The chain recombines TRBV18 with TRBJ1-4; D is unresolved. The ends were cut back, 6 bases at V and 0 bases at J, with 11 bases in the middle. This CDR3 spans 15 amino acids. Germline V lookup: CDR1 KGHSH, CDR2 LQKENI.

This clone has only one observation. This chain joins TRBV11-3 and TRBJ2-7; D remains unclear. The V and J ends lost 4 bases and 7 bases respectively, with 17 bases between them. CDR1 and CDR2 from the germline V gene are SGHNT and YENEEA. The CDR3 covers 14 residues. The chain's CDR3 is CASSYSAALWEQYF. The CDR3 DNA reads TGTGCCAGCAGCTATTCGGCGGCCTTGTGGGAGCAGTACTTC.

The chain has TRBV15 and TRBJ1-2; a weak D match, TRBD1 (5 bases). CDR1 and CDR2 (germline): LNHNV, YYDKDF (reference sequence). This CDR3 has 15 amino acids. The V and J ends lost 2 bases and 7 bases respectively, with 17 bases between them. As DNA, the CDR3 is TGTGCCACCAGCAGAACGCCAGGGAAGGCCAGTGGCTACACCTTC. This sequence encodes CATSRTPGKASGYTF.

CDR3 residues: CAISEGQSTDTQYF. Written as DNA, the CDR3 is TGTGCCATCAGTGAGGGACAGAGCACAGATACGCAGTATTTT. This chain joins TRBV10-3 and TRBJ2-3; a weak D match, TRBD1 (6 bases). Trimming stripped 2 bases from V and 0 bases from J, with 6 bases between. The CDR3 runs 14 residues. Germline CDR1 is ENHRY and CDR2 is SYGVKD.

The chain combines TRBV2 with TRBJ2-7; D ambiguous. The germline gives CDR1 SNHLY, CDR2 FYNNEI. This CDR3 contains 15 residues. The V and J ends lost 3 bases and 3 bases respectively, with 15 bases between them. CDR3 region: CASSEREKGFYEQYF. CDR3 bases: TGTGCCAGCAGTGAGCGCGAAAAAGGGTTCTACGAGCAGTACTTC.